The 9 T cell receptor beta chains below come from one sample, sequenced in a study of cytomegalovirus exposure and HLA in healthy donors. The PCR was carried out with 60 Vbeta primers and 13 Jbeta primers. Clones were read by immunoSEQ multiplex PCR, and TCRdb kept only the in-frame ones, dropping some. The table lists 110,000 to 150,000 clones, roughly 9.7% of them singletons, with 1.5% to 2% in the top ten. Sequencing used PBMCs. The origin of the receptors is a man between 45 and 60 years old in good health and CMV-seronegative.

This clone occurred a few times. The chain has TRBV18 and TRBJ1-1; perhaps TRBD1 as D (5 bases). Deletions cut 5 bases from V and 0 bases from J, with 25 bases between. Germline V gene data show CDR1 as KGHSH and CDR2 as LQKENI. The CDR3 is 19 amino acids. CDR3 sequence (DNA): TGTGCCAGCTCATCCCTAGGACACGGTAGAATACCCATGAACACTGAAGCTTTCTTT. Encoded protein: CASSSLGHGRIPMNTEAFF.

This clone is medium-sized within its sample. The chain combines TRBV7-3 with TRBJ1-1; maybe TRBD1 (6 bases). Trimming left V 1 base short and J 4 bases short, with 16 bases between. Germline values: CDR1 SGHTA, CDR2 FQGTGA. CDR3 size: 16 residues. The CDR3 nucleotides read TGTGCCAGCAGCTTAATCCCCACAGGGATGGGCACTGAAGCTTTCTTT. Its translation is CASSLIPTGMGTEAFF. Combining the CDR3 with reference TRBV7-3 and TRBJ1-1 gives the whole variable domain GAGVSQTPSNKVTEKGKYVELRCDPISGHTALYWYRQSLGQGPEFLIYFQGTGAADDSGLPNDRFFAVRPEGSVSTLKIQRTERGDSAVYLCASSLIPTGMGTEAFFGQGTRLTVV.

This clone appeared a few times. V and J are TRBV7-2 and TRBJ2-1; 7 bases line up with TRBD2. The CDR3 has 14 amino acids. The V gene end was trimmed by 1 base and the J gene end by 3 bases; junction bases not matched to a gene: 0. Germline V gene lookup returns CDR1 SGHTA and CDR2 FQGNSA. The CDR3 sequence is CASSLGTSYNEQFF. CDR3 sequence (DNA): TGTGCCAGCAGCTTAGGGACTAGCTACAATGAGCAGTTCTTC.

The chain has TRBV4-1 and TRBJ1-1; 7 nucleotides align to TRBD1. The CDR3 consists of 17 residues. Looked up from germline, CDR1 is MGHRA and CDR2 is YSYEKL. V shed 2 bases and J 1 base; nucleotides not matched to a gene: 10. CDR3 protein: CASSQLTGFLPNTEAFF. Here the CDR3 DNA reads TGCGCCAGCAGCCAACTGACAGGGTTCCTCCCGAACACTGAAGCTTTCTTT.

This clone was seen more than once but under ten times. The chain joins TRBV4-1 to TRBJ2-7; 8 bases match TRBD1. The V gene end was trimmed by 2 bases and the J gene end by 3 bases; junction bases not matched to a gene: 6. The V gene's germline CDR1 is MGHRA and CDR2 YSYEKL. CDR3 length: 15 residues. The CDR3 bases are TGCGCCAGCAGCCAACCAGACAGGGGAGTCTACGAGCAGTACTTC. Protein product: CASSQPDRGVYEQYF.

This chain joins TRBV2 and TRBJ1-5, with D uncertain. Per the germline V gene, CDR1 is SNHLY and CDR2 is FYNNEI. This CDR3 has 16 amino acids. Deletions cut 2 bases from V and 0 bases from J, with 11 bases between. The CDR3 reads CASSEQANLSNQPQHF. CDR3 sequence (DNA): TGTGCCAGCAGTGAACAAGCCAACCTTAGCAATCAGCCCCAGCATTTT. The variable domain in full, completed from reference TRBV2 and TRBJ1-5, reads EPEVTQTPSHQVTQMGQEVILRCVPISNHLYFYWYRQILGQKVEFLVSFYNNEISEKSEIFDDQFSVERPDGSNFTLKIRSTKLEDSAMYFCASSEQANLSNQPQHFGDGTRLSIL.

This clone was counted between two and nine times. The chain uses TRBV4-2 and TRBJ1-2, with D possibly TRBD1 on 5 matching bases. Trimming stripped 0 bases from V and 2 bases from J, with 7 bases between. The CDR3 has 14 residues. Per the germline V gene, CDR1 is LGHNA and CDR2 is YNFKEQ. CDR3 loop: CASSQEEGNYGYTF. DNA for the CDR3: TGTGCCAGCAGCCAAGAGGAGGGGAACTATGGCTACACCTTC.

A few counts support this clone. In the same sample, other DNA sequences code for this CDR3. V is TRBV29-1 and J is TRBJ2-3, with unresolved D. Trimming took 6 bases from V and 3 from J, leaving 10 bases between them. Germline lookup yields CDR1 SQVTM and CDR2 ANQGSEA. The CDR3 is 12 amino acids. This CDR3 is CSVVRITDTQYF. CDR3 DNA: TGCAGCGTGGTGAGGATAACAGATACGCAGTATTTT.

This clone has a handful of counts. The chain has TRBV6-1 and TRBJ2-7; D may be TRBD1 (5 bases). Trimming took off 1 base at V and 5 bases at J, with 12 bases between the two ends. The germline CDR1 and CDR2 sequences are MNHNS and SASEGT. The CDR3 consists of 14 residues. The CDR3, as DNA: TGTGCCAGCAGTGAAGGGTACAGGCGGAACGAGCAGTACTTC. Protein: CASSEGYRRNEQYF.